The next 20 T cell receptor beta chains were all read from a single sample in a study of shared clonotypes between healthy human individuals (dated by TCRdb to about 2020). The library was made by the immunoSEQ multiplex PCR assay. Held by TCRdb, this immuneACCESS table contains in-frame sequences only and omits some clones. Under half of the omission traces to an unresolved V gene where checked; the cause of the rest is unknown. Counted in this sample were fewer than 550,000 clones; over 60% of them appeared once. The ten largest clonotypes hold roughly an eighth of the sample. Sequencing was done on a sample of PBMCs. The receptors originated from a middle-aged woman in good health. Some clones in this sample may be carry-over from other donors' samples.

This clone is a singleton in its sample. J is TRBJ2-1 and V is TRBV28; maybe TRBD2 (6 bases). Germline loops: CDR1 MDHEN, CDR2 SYDVKM. The CDR3 covers 14 residues. V was pared by 3 bases and J by 3 bases, with 9 bases between. The CDR3 region has the DNA TGTGCCAGCAGTTTGCTAGCGAACTACAATGAGCAGTTCTTC. It yields the protein CASSLLANYNEQFF.

The genes are TRBV27 and TRBJ2-3; 7 nucleotides align to TRBD2. V shed 2 bases, J shed 5 bases, and the junction held 10 bases outside the gene matches. CDR3 length equals 16 residues. CDR1 is MNHEY and CDR2 is SMNVEV in the germline V gene (reference sequence). CDR3 bases: TGTGCCAGCAGTTTAGGGGACTACCTTGGCGGAGATACGCAGTATTTT. It codes for CASSLGDYLGGDTQYF.

CDR3 residues: CASSTRTQATDTQYF. The CDR3 DNA follows: TGTGCCAGCAGCACCCGGACTCAGGCCACAGATACGCAGTATTTT. The V call is TRBV9, the J call TRBJ2-3, with D possibly matching TRBD2 (5 bases). Germline CDR1 and CDR2: SGDLS and YYNGEE. The V end lost 4 bases, the J end lost 2 bases, and 14 bases lay between the germline ends. The CDR3 is 15 amino acids.

A remark on this clone: Other DNA sequences in the sample encode the same CDR3. The chain uses TRBV9 and TRBJ1-5; D is unresolved. Germline loops: CDR1 SGDLS, CDR2 YYNGEE. Trimming pared 0 bases from V and 7 bases from J, leaving 8 bases between. The CDR3 length is 13 residues. The CDR3 DNA reads as TGTGCCAGCAGCGTAGGAGACGGCCAGCCCCAGCATTTT. Its protein product is CASSVGDGQPQHF.

This sequence joins TRBV19 and TRBJ1-1; D gene uncertain. Germline CDR1 and CDR2: LNHDA and SQIVND (reference sequence). V was shortened by 7 bases and J by 4 bases, with 16 bases between the two germline ends. CDR3 length equals 14 residues. The CDR3 DNA follows: TGTGCCAGTACCAGAAGGGCGGAGGGCACTGAAGCTTTCTTT. This sequence encodes CASTRRAEGTEAFF.

This chain connects TRBV30 to TRBJ1-3; tentatively, D is TRBD1 (6 bases). This CDR3 contains 15 residues. V was cut by 3 bases and J by 4 bases, with 16 bases left in between. Germline V gene sequence: CDR1 GTSNPN, CDR2 SVGIG (reference sequence). The CDR3: CAWRSLQGGGNTIYF. The DNA for the CDR3 is TGTGCCTGGAGGAGTTTACAGGGAGGAGGAAACACCATATATTTT.

The V call is TRBV5-4, the J call TRBJ2-7; 8 bases agree with TRBD2. The CDR3 runs 15 residues. Germline values: CDR1 SGHNT, CDR2 YYREEE (reference sequence). The V gene end was trimmed by 0 bases and the J gene end by 6 bases; junction bases not matched to a gene: 8. DNA for the CDR3: TGTGCCAGCAGCTTGGCGGGGACTAGGACTAGCGAGCAGTACTTC. Translated: CASSLAGTRTSEQYF.

This sequence joins TRBV7-8 and TRBJ2-7, with TRBD2 matching over 7 bases. J lost 4 bases, V lost 0 bases, and 9 bases had no gene match. The germline V gene encodes CDR1 SGHVS and CDR2 FQNEAQ. This CDR3 region has 16 residues. The CDR3 coding sequence is TGTGCCAGCAGCTTAGCGGGAGGGCCCACTAGATACGAGCAGTACTTC. Translation gives CASSLAGGPTRYEQYF.

The rearrangement links TRBV30 to TRBJ1-2; no reliable D call. CDR3 length: 14 residues. The germline V gene has CDR1 GTSNPN and CDR2 SVGIG (reference sequence). The ends were cut back, 8 bases at V and 3 bases at J, with 19 bases in the middle. As DNA, the CDR3 is TGTGCCGCCCCCGAGGCTCCTGGGCACTATGGCTACACCTTC. It specifies CAAPEAPGHYGYTF.

The chain links TRBV21-1 to TRBJ2-1; the tabulated D call, TRBD2, remains unverified against the DNA. TRBV21-1 represents a pseudogene. The CDR3 extends over 15 amino acids. CDR3 nucleotide sequence: TGTGCCAGCAGCAAGATAGCGGGAGGGCCTAATGAGCAGTTCTTC. Translation: CASSKIAGGPNEQFF.

Concerning this clone: A much larger clone sits a single nucleotide away, making a read error possible. The identical CDR3 is also encoded by other nucleotide sequences in the sample. V and J are TRBV7-9 and TRBJ2-5; TRBD2 matches at 12 bases. Germline V CDR1 and CDR2: SEHNR, FQNEAQ (reference sequence). This CDR3 is built from 15 residues. The CDR3 loop reads CASSWELAGGETQYF. The CDR3 region has the DNA TGTGCCAGTAGCTGGGAACTAGCGGGAGGTGAGACCCAGTACTTC.

The CDR3 sequence is CASSPGGVDTGELFF. CDR3 nucleotide sequence: TGTGCCAGCTCACCAGGGGGCGTCGACACCGGGGAGCTGTTTTTT. This rearrangement joins TRBV18 to TRBJ2-2; D might be TRBD1 (6 bases). V was trimmed by 2 bases and J by 3 bases, leaving 10 bases between them. CDR1 and CDR2 (germline): KGHSH, LQKENI. The CDR3 totals 15 residues.

This clone turned up a few times. The chain uses TRBV30 and TRBJ1-1; D remains unclear. CDR3 length: 12 residues. V lost 3 bases to trimming and J lost 2 bases, with 7 bases between them. Germline-derived CDR1 and CDR2 are GTSNPN and SVGIG (reference sequence). CDR3 protein: CAWRRVNTEAFF. The CDR3 nucleotides are TGTGCCTGGAGGAGGGTCAACACTGAAGCTTTCTTT. The full variable domain, with the rest looked up from reference TRBV30 and TRBJ1-1, is SQTIHQWPATLVQPVGSPLSLECTVEGTSNPNLYWYRQAAGRGLQLLFYSVGIGQISSEVPQNLSASRPQDRQFILSSKKLLLSDSGFYLCAWRRVNTEAFFGQGTRLTVV.

The count of this clone is one. The chain couples TRBV5-4 to TRBJ1-4, with 9 bases aligning to TRBD1. This CDR3 region has 15 residues. The V segment lost 0 bases and the J segment 5 bases; nucleotides outside the gene matches: 2. Germline values: CDR1 SGHNT, CDR2 YYREEE (reference sequence). CDR3 DNA sequence: TGTGCCAGCAGCTTGGGGACAGGGGAAAATGAAAAACTGTTTTTT. This codes for CASSLGTGENEKLFF. The whole variable domain, remainder taken from reference TRBV5-4 and TRBJ1-4, is ETGVTQSPTHLIKTRGQQVTLRCSSQSGHNTVSWYQQALGQGPQFIFQYYREEENGRGNFPPRFSGLQFPNYSSELNVNALELDDSALYLCASSLGTGENEKLFFGSGTQLSVL.

The rearrangement links TRBV5-8 to TRBJ1-1; D call uncertain. From germline, CDR1 is SGHTS and CDR2 YDEGEE. This CDR3 contains 13 residues. V lost 4 bases and J 6 bases, leaving 13 bases between the germline ends. The chain's CDR3 is CASSIDTLSEAFF. The DNA of the CDR3 is TGTGCCAGCAGCATTGACACCCTCTCTGAAGCTTTCTTT.

J is TRBJ2-2 and V is TRBV4-2; D may be TRBD1 (6 bases). The germline V gene has CDR1 LGHNA and CDR2 YNFKEQ. This CDR3 is 16 amino acids long. V was shortened by 1 base and J by 6 bases, with 15 bases between the two germline ends. CDR3 nucleotide sequence: TGTGCCAGCAGCCAAGGAGACACAGGGTACGCCGGGGAGCTGTTTTTT. This codes for CASSQGDTGYAGELFF.

The V gene is TRBV7-6, the J gene TRBJ2-5, with D perhaps TRBD2 (6 bases). The V gene's germline CDR1 is SGHVS and CDR2 FNYEAQ. V was pared by 5 bases and J by 4 bases, with 11 bases between. CDR3 size: 13 residues. Here the CDR3 DNA reads TGTGCCAGCAGCGAGGCGGGGATAGAGACCCAGTACTTC. This sequence encodes CASSEAGIETQYF.

The rearrangement joins TRBV9 to TRBJ2-7, with D possibly TRBD1 on 6 matching bases. V was clipped by 0 bases and J by 2 bases, with 9 bases between them. CDR1 is SGDLS and CDR2 is YYNGEE in the germline V gene. This CDR3 is built from 14 residues. DNA for the CDR3: TGTGCCAGCAGCGTAGGGACAGTGCCCTACGAGCAGTACTTC. Translation gives CASSVGTVPYEQYF.

The genes are TRBV25-1 and TRBJ1-4; 10 nucleotides align to TRBD1. V lost 3 bases, J lost 8 bases, and 3 bases stayed unmatched. The CDR3 runs 14 residues. Looked up from germline, CDR1 is MGHDK and CDR2 is SYGVNS. The CDR3 sequence: CASSDGQGVEKLFF. The CDR3, as DNA: TGTGCCAGCAGTGATGGACAGGGGGTCGAAAAACTGTTTTTT.

DNA for the CDR3: TGCGCCAGCAGCTTGGAAGTGGGTCTCGAGCAGTACTTC. Translated: CASSLEVGLEQYF. The chain links TRBV5-1 to TRBJ2-7; D is ambiguous. CDR1 SGHRS and CDR2 YFSETQ come from the germline V gene. There are 13 residues in the CDR3. V was trimmed by 0 bases and J by 6 bases, leaving 10 bases between them.